This TCR beta chain was found in a study of cytomegalovirus exposure and HLA in healthy donors. The donors (healthy individuals) were bone marrow donors. Worth noting for this clone: Antigen: not known.

Study results and caveats: When analyzed later, the rates of TCR association showed variation by HLA locus, with DRB1 the most and HLA-C the fewest. A missense DCLRE1C variant was associated with V- and J-gene trimming of TCR beta chains in a later analysis, and an independent cohort replicated the association.

Use of 60 Vbeta and 13 Jbeta primers characterized the PCR. Assay used: immunoSEQ multiplex PCR; TCRdb lists only in-frame clones, some missing. The sample shows fewer than 150,000 clones, 80% of them seen only once. The sequence came from a man aged 35 to 55 in good health and CMV-seropositive. Material: PBMCs.

In nucleotides, the CDR3 is TGCGCCAGCAGCTTCGGGACAGGGAAGTACGAGCAGTACTTC. Translating gives CASSFGTGKYEQYF. This chain uses TRBV5-1 with TRBJ2-7; 9 nucleotides match TRBD1. Germline CDR1 and CDR2: SGHRS and YFSETQ. The junction had 4 bases not matched to a gene; V was cut back by 2 bases and J by 4 bases. This CDR3 has 14 residues. Filled out from reference TRBV5-1 and TRBJ2-7, the complete variable domain reads KAGVTQTPRYLIKTRGQQVTLSCSPISGHRSVSWYQQTPGQGLQFLFEYFSETQRNKGNFPGRFSGRQFSNSRSEMNVSTLELGDSALYLCASSFGTGKYEQYFGPGTRLTVT.